The rows below give T cell receptor beta chains drawn from one sample of a study of T cell clonotyping in hematopoietic cell transplantation. Here immunoSEQ multiplex PCR was the method, and the copy in TCRdb shows in-frame clones only, minus some. The data contain fewer than 50,000 clones, 85% to 95% of them singletons. Sequences were obtained from peripheral blood mononuclear cells. The receptors originated from a woman in her 50s in good health. Some clones in this sample may be carry-over from other donors' samples. Both conserved end residues are part of each CDR3. Clone size, where shown, is once, few, many, or a class for clones that have expanded.

clone_size: .
v_call: TRBV7-9
cdr3_aa: CASSLQLAGGRETQYF

clone_size: .
v_call: TRBV30
cdr3_aa: CAWSASPNSPLHF

clone_size: .
v_call: TRBV27
cdr3_aa: CASRTPGTAYEQYF

clone_size: .
v_call: TRBV2
cdr3_aa: CASSNRIDTQYF

clone_size: .
v_call: TRBV4-3
cdr3_aa: CASSQAFGEKLFF

clone_size: .
v_call: TRBV4-2
cdr3_aa: CASSQDGTSWRNIQYF

clone_size: .
v_call: TRBV28
cdr3_aa: CASSLGGTGDMNTEAFF

clone_size: .
v_call: TRBV7-2
cdr3_aa: CASSPARGGGADTQYF

clone_size: .
v_call: TRBV27
cdr3_aa: CASSPHRDSTDTQYF

clone_size: .
v_call: TRBV7-2
cdr3_aa: CASSSVRADTQYF

clone_size: .
v_call: TRBV9
cdr3_aa: CASSVATTGYNEQFF

clone_size: .
v_call: TRBV5-5
cdr3_aa: CASSLAQGYEQYF

clone_size: .
v_call: TRBV7-9
cdr3_aa: CASSSPGRSNTEAFF

clone_size: .
v_call: TRBV11-1
cdr3_aa: CASSLNNYEQYF

clone_size: .
v_call: TRBV11-3
cdr3_aa: CASSSLGPLTDTQYF

clone_size: once
v_call: TRBV5-1
cdr3_aa: CASSLSPSGADTQYF

clone_size: .
v_call: TRBV19
cdr3_aa: CASSIDRAGWGTNTGELFF

clone_size: .
v_call: TRBV7-2
cdr3_aa: CASSFTRSSSYTF

clone_size: .
v_call: TRBV4-3
cdr3_aa: CASSQLGFGEQFF

clone_size: .
v_call: TRBV14
cdr3_aa: CASSQKRGGPLDTQYF

clone_size: once
v_call: TRBV5-4
cdr3_aa: CASSTRGTYEQYF

clone_size: .
v_call: TRBV28
cdr3_aa: CASRPSINTEAFF

clone_size: .
v_call: TRBV19
cdr3_aa: CASSNADTGSFHEQYF

clone_size: .
v_call: TRBV5-5
cdr3_aa: CASSLAAWGYEQYF

clone_size: once
v_call: TRBV9
cdr3_aa: CASSAGQGGDEKLFF

clone_size: .
v_call: TRBV19
cdr3_aa: CASSMRSYTEAFF

clone_size: .
v_call: TRBV5-1
cdr3_aa: CASKSSGSYQETQYF

clone_size: .
v_call: TRBV4-3
cdr3_aa: CASSQVGGQYSPLHF

clone_size: .
v_call: TRBV4-2
cdr3_aa: CASSQEILPTGNTIYF

clone_size: .
v_call: TRBV7-3
cdr3_aa: CASSSRGRGGRETQYF

clone_size: .
v_call: TRBV5-1
cdr3_aa: CASSLEAGDNSPLHF

clone_size: .
v_call: TRBV7-8
cdr3_aa: CASSLGGGGDNEQFF

clone_size: few
v_call: TRBV6-1
cdr3_aa: CASSKQGVIQPQHF

clone_size: .
v_call: TRBV5-1
cdr3_aa: CASSLAAGGFGEQYF

clone_size: .
v_call: TRBV23-1
cdr3_aa: CASSQSASPGANVLTF

clone_size: .
v_call: TRBV27
cdr3_aa: CASSLTPKGGYTF

clone_size: .
v_call: TRBV4-2
cdr3_aa: CASSQVGTGRSSYEQYF

clone_size: .
v_call: TRBV4-2
cdr3_aa: CASSGTDNTGELFF

clone_size: .
v_call: TRBV7-3
cdr3_aa: CASSLNDNEQFF

clone_size: .
v_call: TRBV2
cdr3_aa: CASSEFKGDVFLGNQPQHF

clone_size: .
v_call: TRBV19
cdr3_aa: CASTDGPDLGAQYF

clone_size: .
v_call: TRBV28
cdr3_aa: CASSPDILGYGYTF

clone_size: .
v_call: TRBV7-2
cdr3_aa: CASSLSGSLNTEAFF

clone_size: .
v_call: TRBV6-1
cdr3_aa: CASSVGGAFTEAFF

clone_size: .
v_call: TRBV4-2
cdr3_aa: CASSQDTGTAGTEAFF

clone_size: .
v_call: TRBV19
cdr3_aa: CARRGSSSYEQYF

clone_size: .
v_call: TRBV7-2
cdr3_aa: CASSLAGQQNTGELFF

clone_size: .
v_call: TRBV28
cdr3_aa: CASTPSGLTEAFF

clone_size: .
v_call: TRBV4-1
cdr3_aa: CASSQTGVGYGYTF

clone_size: .
v_call: TRBV6-5
cdr3_aa: CASSSRGRGNTIYF

clone_size: .
v_call: TRBV7-9
cdr3_aa: CASSPDGLSYEQYF

clone_size: .
v_call: TRBV11-3
cdr3_aa: CASSLQGAGELFF

clone_size: .
v_call: TRBV6-5
cdr3_aa: CASRNPQNTEAFF

clone_size: .
v_call: TRBV7-8
cdr3_aa: CASSLAHRKAFF

clone_size: .
v_call: TRBV5-1
cdr3_aa: CASSLDRGITGELFF

clone_size: few
v_call: TRBV30
cdr3_aa: CAWSVGGRQPQHF

clone_size: .
v_call: TRBV11-3
cdr3_aa: CASSSGPGYEQYF

clone_size: .
v_call: TRBV21-1
cdr3_aa: CASSNYEQYF